Listed here are 10 T cell receptor beta chains from one sample, sequenced in a study of identical twins. TCRdb processed the 5' RACE reads anew with MiXCR; each CDR3 protein has one entry. The sample holds 310,000 or so distinct CDR3 sequences; roughly 8.6% are singletons and the top ten take over 2%. This sample also belongs to another study, concerning yellow fever vaccine responses in identical twins.

The source material was memory (CD45RO+) T cells sorted from blood. Receptor source: a woman younger than 35 in good health.

The V gene is TRBV7-8, the J gene TRBJ2-6, with 11 bases fitting TRBD1. V lost 5 bases, J lost 3 bases, and 12 bases stayed unmatched. CDR1 is SGHVS and CDR2 is FQNEAQ in the germline V gene. The CDR3 covers 19 residues. The CDR3 protein is CASSLYPGTGGNGANVLTF. For the CDR3, the DNA is TGTGCCAGCAGCCTGTACCCTGGGACAGGGGGTAATGGGGCCAACGTCCTGACTTTC. Filled out from reference TRBV7-8 and TRBJ2-6, the complete variable domain reads GAGVSQSPRYKVAKRGQDVALRCDPISGHVSLFWYQQALGQGPEFLTYFQNEAQLDKSGLPSDRFFAERPEGSVSTLKIQRTQQEDSAVYLCASSLYPGTGGNGANVLTFGAGSRLTVL.

The table lists this clonotype with many counts. The rearrangement links TRBV24-1 to TRBJ2-1; 10 bases are a match to TRBD1. V was clipped by 4 bases and J by 9 bases; unmatched bases: 11. This CDR3 is built from 16 residues. The germline gives CDR1 KGHDR, CDR2 SFDVKD. In nucleotides, the CDR3 is TGTGCCACCAGTGAGCCCGGGACAGGGGCAGGAGGTGAGCAGTTCTTC. This sequence encodes CATSEPGTGAGGEQFF.

The chain carries TRBV21-1 and TRBJ1-6. TRBV21-1 is tagged as a pseudogene. This CDR3 is 14 amino acids long. CDR3: CASSNRNENSPLHF. DNA for the CDR3: TGTGCCAGCAGCAACAGGAACGAAAATTCACCCCTCCACTTT.

Ten or more counts support this clonotype. The chain links TRBV6-1 to TRBJ2-2; 9 bases agree with TRBD2. The CDR3 runs 14 residues. Germline V lookup: CDR1 MNHNS, CDR2 SASEGT. The J segment lost 1 base and the V segment lost 6 bases, leaving 0 bases of the junction unmatched. This chain's CDR3 is CASRTSGNTGELFF. CDR3 nucleotide sequence: TGTGCCAGCAGGACTAGCGGGAACACCGGGGAGCTGTTTTTT.

This clonotype was observed a few times. The rearrangement links TRBV19 to TRBJ2-3; possible D gene TRBD1, 6 bases. The length of the CDR3 is 13 residues. Germline loops: CDR1 LNHDA, CDR2 SQIVND (reference sequence). Trimming took 6 bases from V and 8 from J, leaving 15 bases between them. CDR3 loop: CASRDSAQGTQYF. The CDR3 bases are TGTGCCAGTAGGGACAGCGCACAGGGTACGCAGTATTTT.

This clonotype came up many times. The chain is built from TRBV12-3 or TRBV12-4 and TRBJ2-1; D may be TRBD2 (6 bases). V was trimmed by 4 bases and J by 1 base, leaving 11 bases between them. This CDR3 contains 15 residues. In nucleotides, the CDR3 is TGTGCCAGCAGTTCTACGGGAGCGTCCTACAATGAGCAGTTCTTC. Encoded protein: CASSSTGASYNEQFF.

This clonotype was counted between two and nine times. The chain carries TRBV5-1 and TRBJ2-1; D remains ambiguous. The V and J ends lost 2 bases and 9 bases respectively, with 15 bases between them. The CDR3 extends over 14 amino acids. Germline V gene lookup returns CDR1 SGHRS and CDR2 YFSETQ. CDR3 in amino acids: CASSLHEPEPEQFF. The CDR3 DNA is TGCGCCAGCAGCTTACATGAACCGGAGCCTGAGCAGTTCTTC. The variable domain in full, completed from reference TRBV5-1 and TRBJ2-1, reads KAGVTQTPRYLIKTRGQQVTLSCSPISGHRSVSWYQQTPGQGLQFLFEYFSETQRNKGNFPGRFSGRQFSNSRSEMNVSTLELGDSALYLCASSLHEPEPEQFFGPGTRLTVL.

The chain joins TRBV7-8 to TRBJ2-7; TRBD2 matches at 11 bases. Per the germline V gene, CDR1 is SGHVS and CDR2 is FQNEAQ. V was clipped by 1 base and J by 2 bases; unmatched bases: 7. CDR3 length: 17 residues. CDR3 nucleotide sequence: TGTGCCAGCAGCTTAGTGGGCGGGACTAGCGGTCCCTACGAGCAGTACTTC. Protein product: CASSLVGGTSGPYEQYF.

The V and J genes are TRBV28 and TRBJ2-3; a possible D gene is TRBD1 (6 bases). From germline, CDR1 is MDHEN and CDR2 SYDVKM. This CDR3 contains 15 residues. The ends were cut back, 5 bases at V and 5 bases at J, with 17 bases in the middle. The CDR3 protein is CASSANRVAKDTQYF. CDR3 coding DNA: TGTGCCAGCAGTGCAAACAGGGTAGCAAAAGATACGCAGTATTTT.

This clonotype was seen a handful of times. The rearrangement links TRBV6-1 to TRBJ1-2; the D is unclear. The CDR3 loop spans 16 amino acids. V was cut by 1 base and J by 2 bases, with 14 bases left in between. Germline assignment: CDR1 MNHNS and CDR2 SASEGT. The CDR3 coding sequence is TGTGCCAGCAGTGAAGTTTGGCAAATTGGCAACTATGGCTACACCTTC. This encodes CASSEVWQIGNYGYTF.